This TCR beta chain was identified during a study of cytotoxic CD8 clonotypes in ibrutinib-treated CLL. Overall study context: The group held over nine relapsed/refractory and 15 treatment-naive patients, with under 18 IGHV unmutated. Patients gave response samples after a median around twelve months of treatment, range 6 to 36. Per sample, productive templates averaged almost 260,000 and productive rearrangements averaged 94,082. Study-level findings and limits: Clonality measured at baseline exceeded age-matched healthy donors, tracking circulating CD8+ T-cell counts.

With respect to this clone: The antigen is not known.

Germline assignment: CDR1 SGHTA and CDR2 FQGNSA. V lost 5 bases to trimming and J lost 4 bases; unmatched junction nucleotides: 13. The CDR3 runs 18 residues. Sequencing was performed with immunoSEQ multiplex PCR; in TCRdb, only in-frame clones are kept and a portion is missing. The profile covers 70,000 to 80,000 clones, with roughly 85% appearing a single time and less than 45% taken by the ten largest. The source material was PBMCs, sampled after 24 months of ibrutinib treatment. The rearrangement joins TRBV7-2 to TRBJ2-1; 11 positions match TRBD2. The clonotype comes from a human donor with chronic lymphocytic leukemia. The CDR3 nucleotides read TGTGCCAGCAGCAATAGACTAGCGGGACCGACTTCTTACAATGAGCAGTTCTTC. Translation gives CASSNRLAGPTSYNEQFF.